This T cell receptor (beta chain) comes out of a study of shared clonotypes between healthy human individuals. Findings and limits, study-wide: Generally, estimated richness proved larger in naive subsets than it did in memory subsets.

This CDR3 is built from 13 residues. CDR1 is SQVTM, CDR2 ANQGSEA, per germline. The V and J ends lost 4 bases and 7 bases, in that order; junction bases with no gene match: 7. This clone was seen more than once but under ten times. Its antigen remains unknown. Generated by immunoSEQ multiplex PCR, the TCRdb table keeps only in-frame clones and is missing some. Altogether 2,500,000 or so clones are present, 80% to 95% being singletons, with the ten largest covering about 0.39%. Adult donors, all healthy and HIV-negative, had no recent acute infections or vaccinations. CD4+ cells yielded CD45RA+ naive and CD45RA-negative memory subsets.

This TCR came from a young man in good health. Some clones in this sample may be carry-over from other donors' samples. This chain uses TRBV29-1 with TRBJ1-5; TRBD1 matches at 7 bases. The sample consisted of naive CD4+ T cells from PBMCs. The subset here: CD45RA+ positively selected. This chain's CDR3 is CSVVTGASQPQHF. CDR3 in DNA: TGCAGCGTTGTAACAGGGGCGAGCCAGCCCCAGCATTTT. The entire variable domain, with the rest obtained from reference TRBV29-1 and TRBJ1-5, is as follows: SAVISQKPSRDICQRGTSLTIQCQVDSQVTMMFWYRQQPGQSLTLIATANQGSEATYESGFVIDKFPISRPNLTFSTLTVSNMSPEDSSIYLCSVVTGASQPQHFGDGTRLSIL.